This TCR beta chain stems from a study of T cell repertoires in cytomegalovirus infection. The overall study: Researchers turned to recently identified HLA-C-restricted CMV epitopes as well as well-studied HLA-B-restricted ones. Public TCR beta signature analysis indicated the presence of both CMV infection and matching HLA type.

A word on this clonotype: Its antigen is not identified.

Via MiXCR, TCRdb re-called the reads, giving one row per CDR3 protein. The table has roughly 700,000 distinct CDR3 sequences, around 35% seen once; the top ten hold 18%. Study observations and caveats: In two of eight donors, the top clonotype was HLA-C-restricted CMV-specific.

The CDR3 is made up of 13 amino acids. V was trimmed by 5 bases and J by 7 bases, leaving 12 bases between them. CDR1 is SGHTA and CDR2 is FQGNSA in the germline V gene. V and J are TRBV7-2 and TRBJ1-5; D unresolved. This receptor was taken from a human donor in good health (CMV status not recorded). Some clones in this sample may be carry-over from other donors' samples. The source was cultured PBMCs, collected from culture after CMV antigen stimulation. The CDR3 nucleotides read TGTGCCAGCAGCGTACATGTCGACCAGCCCCAGCATTTT. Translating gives CASSVHVDQPQHF.